Shown below are 19 T cell receptor beta chains from a single sample sequenced in a study of CD8 T cells in Susac syndrome. Roughly 0.45 to 1 ug RNA was reverse transcribed with random hexamers. One entry per CDR3 protein results from TCRdb running MiXCR on the immunoSEQ multiplex PCR reads. The table lists about 440,000 distinct CDR3 sequences, more than 80% of them singletons. Sequencing input: CD8+ T cells from PBMCs. The receptors were sampled from a human donor with multiple sclerosis.

V and J are TRBV7-9 and TRBJ2-1; 13 positions match TRBD2. This CDR3 has 16 amino acids. Germline values: CDR1 SEHNR, CDR2 FQNEAQ (reference sequence). Trimming removed 4 bases from V and 5 bases from J; junction bases left unmatched: 5. DNA of the CDR3: TGTGCCAGCAGCTCGACCGGACTAGCGGGAGACAATGAGCAGTTCTTC. Protein: CASSSTGLAGDNEQFF.

Here the CDR3 DNA reads TGCGCCAGCAGTCAATCTAGGCAGGGGATAGGGGACGAGCAGTACTTC. It codes for CASSQSRQGIGDEQYF. This chain uses TRBV23-1 with TRBJ2-7, with D perhaps TRBD1 (6 bases). TRBV23-1 is placed among ORFs of uncertain function. V gave up 0 bases and J gave up 5 bases, with 17 bases separating them. This CDR3 is 16 amino acids long.

This chain connects TRBV12-3 or TRBV12-4 to TRBJ2-1; 7 bases agree with TRBD2. The CDR3 is made up of 17 amino acids. The trim removed 2 bases at V and 3 bases at J, leaving 10 bases unmatched. The CDR3 is CASSLKASGQIYNEQFF. DNA of the CDR3: TGTGCCAGCAGTTTAAAGGCTAGCGGACAAATCTACAATGAGCAGTTCTTC.

The CDR3 spells CASSFTPDSSYEQYF. The CDR3, as DNA: TGCGCCAGCAGCTTCACTCCCGACAGCTCCTACGAGCAGTACTTC. The genes are TRBV5-1 and TRBJ2-7; possibly TRBD1 for D (5 bases). This CDR3 has 15 amino acids. Trimming removed 2 bases at V and 0 bases at J, with 12 bases between. The germline CDR1 and CDR2 sequences are SGHRS and YFSETQ.

V is TRBV7-9 and J is TRBJ2-1; no clear D gene. V dropped 6 bases and J dropped 3 bases, with 12 bases sitting between them. Germline CDR1 reads SEHNR; CDR2 reads FQNEAQ (reference sequence). This CDR3 has 14 amino acids. Written as DNA, the CDR3 is TGTGCCAGCAGGGTAGATCTAGACTACAATGAGCAGTTCTTC. This codes for CASRVDLDYNEQFF.

The rearrangement links TRBV12-2 to TRBJ1-1; TRBD1, the table's D call, lacks a check against the DNA. TRBV12-2 is classified as a pseudogene. CDR3 size: 15 residues. In DNA, the CDR3 is TGTGCAAGTCGCTTAAACCGACACAGGATGGTTGAAGCTTTCTTT. It is translated as CASRLNRHRMVEAFF.

The chain recombines TRBV20-1 with TRBJ2-7; 7 nucleotides align to TRBD1. CDR1 DFQATT and CDR2 SNEGSKA come from the germline V gene (reference sequence). With V trimmed by 0 bases and J by 4 bases, 9 bases remained unmatched. The CDR3 has 15 residues. For the CDR3, the DNA is TGCAGTGCTAGAGACGTCGACAGGGATGGATACGAGCAGTACTTC. Encoded protein: CSARDVDRDGYEQYF.

The rearrangement uses TRBV6-6 and TRBJ1-1; D is unclear. V dropped 2 bases and J dropped 4 bases, with 5 bases sitting between them. Germline V gives CDR1 MNHNY, CDR2 SVGAGI (reference sequence). The CDR3 contains 12 residues. This chain's CDR3 is CASSYNPTEAFF. The CDR3 DNA reads as TGTGCCAGCAGTTACAATCCCACTGAAGCTTTCTTT.

This rearrangement joins TRBV2 to TRBJ1-1; possibly TRBD1 for D (5 bases). This CDR3 is built from 14 residues. Germline CDR1 SNHLY, CDR2 FYNNEI. V lost 3 bases, J lost 4 bases, and 12 bases lay in between. The CDR3 DNA reads as TGTGCCAGCAGTGAGAAGGGGAGAGGCACTGAAGCTTTCTTT. Translating it yields CASSEKGRGTEAFF.

This chain connects TRBV4-1 to TRBJ1-2, with 9 nucleotides matching TRBD1. V lost 3 bases, J lost 6 bases, and 2 bases stayed unmatched. CDR1 and CDR2 from the germline V gene are MGHRA and YSYEKL. The CDR3 spans 13 residues. As DNA, the CDR3 is TGCGCCAGCAGCCAGGGACAGGGACATGGCTACACCTTC. Its protein is CASSQGQGHGYTF.

This sequence joins TRBV19 and TRBJ1-1; a weak D match, TRBD1 (6 bases). The germline V gene encodes CDR1 LNHDA and CDR2 SQIVND (reference sequence). Trimming took off 9 bases at V and 11 bases at J, with 19 bases between the two ends. The CDR3 runs 12 residues. CDR3 loop: CASFVGGRGAFF. The CDR3, as DNA: TGTGCCAGCTTCGTAGGGGGGCGAGGCGCTTTCTTT.

The V call is TRBV7-9, the J call TRBJ1-2; unclear D gene. CDR3 size: 11 residues. Germline V gene data show CDR1 as SEHNR and CDR2 as FQNEAQ (reference sequence). Trimming cost V 1 base and J 8 bases, with 5 bases left between them. The CDR3 nucleotides are TGTGCCAGCAGCTTAGATTGGGGCTACACCTTC. Amino acids: CASSLDWGYTF.

The chain is built from TRBV5-1 and TRBJ1-2; maybe TRBD1 (5 bases). CDR1 SGHRS and CDR2 YFSETQ come from the germline V gene. The CDR3 extends over 15 amino acids. Trimming took 1 base from V and 6 from J, leaving 16 bases between them. This CDR3 is CASSLTGTSMDGYTF. In DNA form, the CDR3 reads TGCGCCAGCAGCTTGACCGGGACCTCCATGGATGGCTACACCTTC.

This clonotype occurred once. The chain carries TRBV9 and TRBJ2-2; 7 nucleotides align to TRBD2. There are 17 residues in the CDR3. Germline CDR1 reads SGDLS; CDR2 reads YYNGEE. The J segment lost 1 base and the V segment lost 1 base, leaving 7 bases of the junction unmatched. The CDR3 bases are TGTGCCAGCAGCGTATCTCTCTCTAGCGGGAACACCGGGGAGCTGTTTTTT. It is translated as CASSVSLSSGNTGELFF.

The chain joins TRBV7-6 to TRBJ2-7; no firm D call. V was cut by 1 base and J by 1 base, with 11 bases left in between. CDR1 SGHVS and CDR2 FNYEAQ come from the germline V gene. This CDR3 is 15 amino acids long. The CDR3 sequence: CASSLDRTASYEQYF. The CDR3 DNA follows: TGTGCCAGCAGCTTAGATCGCACGGCATCCTACGAGCAGTACTTC.

CDR3: CASSRVGGLYNEQFF. The CDR3, as DNA: TGCGCCAGCAGTCGTGTCGGGGGGCTATACAATGAGCAGTTCTTC. The chain couples TRBV4-1 to TRBJ2-1, with D perhaps matching TRBD2 (7 bases). The germline V gene has CDR1 MGHRA and CDR2 YSYEKL. The V end lost 6 bases, the J end lost 4 bases, and 16 bases lay between the germline ends. The CDR3 is 15 amino acids.

This clonotype was detected only a few times. The chain carries TRBV27 and TRBJ2-1, with TRBD1 matching 12 bases. V dropped 5 bases and J dropped 8; count of bases not matched to a gene: 4. CDR3 length equals 14 residues. Germline V lookup: CDR1 MNHEY, CDR2 SMNVEV (reference sequence). The CDR3 coding sequence is TGTGCCAGCAGTACCGGGACAGGGGGCTATGAGCAGTTCTTC. Its translation: CASSTGTGGYEQFF.

The chain links TRBV5-1 to TRBJ2-7, with D hard to call. Trimming pared 2 bases from V and 4 bases from J, leaving 13 bases between. The CDR3 is made up of 14 amino acids. Germline V gives CDR1 SGHRS, CDR2 YFSETQ. The CDR3 DNA is TGCGCCAGCAGCTTCGGTACAGATCAATACGAGCAGTACTTC. This translates into CASSFGTDQYEQYF.

The V gene is TRBV14, the J gene TRBJ2-1, with D uncertain. This CDR3 comprises 13 residues. V gave up 4 bases and J gave up 9 bases, with 13 bases separating them. Germline assignment: CDR1 SGHDN and CDR2 FVKESK. CDR3 coding DNA: TGTGCCAGCAGCCCCCGACGGAGCTTTGAGCAGTTCTTC. Translating it yields CASSPRRSFEQFF.